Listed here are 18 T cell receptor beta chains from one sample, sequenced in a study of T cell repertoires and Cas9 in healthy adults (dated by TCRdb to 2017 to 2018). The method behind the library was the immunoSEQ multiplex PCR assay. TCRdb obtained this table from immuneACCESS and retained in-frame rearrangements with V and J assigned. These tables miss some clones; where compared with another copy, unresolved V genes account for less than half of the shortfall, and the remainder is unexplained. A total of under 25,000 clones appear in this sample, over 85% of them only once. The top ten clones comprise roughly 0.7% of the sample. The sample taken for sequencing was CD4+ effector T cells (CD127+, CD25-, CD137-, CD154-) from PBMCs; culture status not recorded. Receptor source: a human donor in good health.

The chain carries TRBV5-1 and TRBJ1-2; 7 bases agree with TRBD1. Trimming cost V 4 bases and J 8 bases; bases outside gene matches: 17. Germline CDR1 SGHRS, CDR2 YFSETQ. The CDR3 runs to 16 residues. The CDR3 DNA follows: TGCGCCAGCAGCGCGAACCCCGGGACAGCTGCATGGGGCTACACCTTC. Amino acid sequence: CASSANPGTAAWGYTF.

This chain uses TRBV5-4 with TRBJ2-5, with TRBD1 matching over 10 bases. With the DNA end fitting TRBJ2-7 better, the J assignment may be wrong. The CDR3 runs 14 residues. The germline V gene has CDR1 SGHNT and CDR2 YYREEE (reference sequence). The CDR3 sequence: CASSFGDRGTEQYF. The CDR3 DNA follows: TGTGCCAGCAGCTTTGGGGACAGGGGTACCGAGCAGTACTTC.

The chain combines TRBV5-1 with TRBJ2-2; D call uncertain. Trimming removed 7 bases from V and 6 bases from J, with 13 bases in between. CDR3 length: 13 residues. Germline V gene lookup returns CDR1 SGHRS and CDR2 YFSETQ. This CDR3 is CASRTDVAGELFF. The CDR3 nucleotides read TGCGCCAGCCGCACAGACGTGGCCGGGGAGCTGTTTTTT.

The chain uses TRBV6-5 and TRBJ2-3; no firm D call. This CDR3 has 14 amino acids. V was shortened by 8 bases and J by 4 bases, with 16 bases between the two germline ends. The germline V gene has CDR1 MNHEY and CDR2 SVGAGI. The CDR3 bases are TGTGCCAGCCGGGTCGCGCAGGCGGCAGATACGCAGTATTTT. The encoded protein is CASRVAQAADTQYF.

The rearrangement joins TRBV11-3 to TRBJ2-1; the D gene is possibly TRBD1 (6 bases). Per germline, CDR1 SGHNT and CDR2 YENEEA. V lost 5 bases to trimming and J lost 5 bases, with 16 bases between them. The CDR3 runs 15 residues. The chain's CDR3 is CASSQRQQGNNEQFF. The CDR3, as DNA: TGTGCCAGCAGCCAACGTCAACAGGGAAACAATGAGCAGTTCTTC.

The CDR3 DNA sequence: TGTGCCAGCAGTTCACAGGGGTCTAATGAAAAACTGTTTTTT. It specifies CASSSQGSNEKLFF. The chain has TRBV27 and TRBJ1-4, with TRBD1 identical over 7 bases. The CDR3 has 14 residues. Trimming removed 4 bases from V and 3 bases from J; junction bases left unmatched: 2. Germline-derived CDR1 and CDR2 are MNHEY and SMNVEV (reference sequence).

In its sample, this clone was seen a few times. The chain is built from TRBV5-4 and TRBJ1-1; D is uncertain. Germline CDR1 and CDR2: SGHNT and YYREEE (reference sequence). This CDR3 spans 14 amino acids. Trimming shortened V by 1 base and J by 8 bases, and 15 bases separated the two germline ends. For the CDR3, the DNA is TGTGCCAGCAGCTTGATGGAGTGGCAGAAAGAAGCTTTCTTT. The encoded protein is CASSLMEWQKEAFF.

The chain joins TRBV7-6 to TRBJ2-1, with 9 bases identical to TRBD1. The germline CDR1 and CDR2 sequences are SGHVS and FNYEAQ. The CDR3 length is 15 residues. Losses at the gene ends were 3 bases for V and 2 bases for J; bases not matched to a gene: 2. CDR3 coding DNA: TGTGCCAGCAGCTTGGACAGGGGTGCCTACAATGAGCAGTTCTTC. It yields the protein CASSLDRGAYNEQFF.

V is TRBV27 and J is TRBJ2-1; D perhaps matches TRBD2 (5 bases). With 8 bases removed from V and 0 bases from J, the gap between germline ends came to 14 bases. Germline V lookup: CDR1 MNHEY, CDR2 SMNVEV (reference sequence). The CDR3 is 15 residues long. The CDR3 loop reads CASAALGSSYNEQFF. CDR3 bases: TGTGCCAGCGCCGCCCTGGGGAGCTCCTACAATGAGCAGTTCTTC.

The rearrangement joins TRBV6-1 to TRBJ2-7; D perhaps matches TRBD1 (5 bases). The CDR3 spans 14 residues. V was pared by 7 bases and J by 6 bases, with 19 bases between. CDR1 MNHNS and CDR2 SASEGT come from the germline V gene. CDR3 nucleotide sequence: TGTGCCAGCACCGGAGAAGGGGCTCGGACCGAGCAGTACTTC. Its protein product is CASTGEGARTEQYF.

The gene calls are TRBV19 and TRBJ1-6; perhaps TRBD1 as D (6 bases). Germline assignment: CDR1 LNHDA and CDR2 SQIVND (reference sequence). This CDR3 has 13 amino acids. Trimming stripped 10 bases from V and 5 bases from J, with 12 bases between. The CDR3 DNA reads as TGTGCCACCCGAGACAGGAATAATTCACCCCTCCACTTT. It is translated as CATRDRNNSPLHF.

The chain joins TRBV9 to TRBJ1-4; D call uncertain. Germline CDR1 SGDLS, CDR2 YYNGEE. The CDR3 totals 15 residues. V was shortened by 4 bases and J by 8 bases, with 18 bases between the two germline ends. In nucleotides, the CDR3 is TGTGCCAGCAGCCGAACGGGCTTCACCGACGAAAAACTGTTTTTT. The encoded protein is CASSRTGFTDEKLFF. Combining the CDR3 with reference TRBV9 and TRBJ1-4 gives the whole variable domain DSGVTQTPKHLITATGQRVTLRCSPRSGDLSVYWYQQSLDQGLQFLIQYYNGEERAKGNILERFSAQQFPDLHSELNLSSLELGDSALYFCASSRTGFTDEKLFFGSGTQLSVL.

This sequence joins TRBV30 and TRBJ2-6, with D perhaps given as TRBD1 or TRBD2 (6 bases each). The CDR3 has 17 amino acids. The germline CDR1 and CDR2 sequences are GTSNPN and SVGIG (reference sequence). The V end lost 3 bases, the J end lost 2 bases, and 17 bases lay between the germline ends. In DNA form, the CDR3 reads TGTGCCTGGAGGAGGGGGAGGACGGCCGCTGGGGCCAACGTCCTGACTTTC. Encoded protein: CAWRRGRTAAGANVLTF.

The CDR3 spells CASSLNARLATKETQYF. CDR3 DNA: TGTGCCAGCAGTCTCAACGCAAGACTAGCGACTAAAGAGACCCAGTACTTC. The chain links TRBV27 to TRBJ2-5; 8 bases align to TRBD2. Trimming cost V 5 bases and J 3 bases; bases outside gene matches: 14. The CDR3 has 17 residues. Germline CDR1 is MNHEY and CDR2 is SMNVEV (reference sequence).

CDR3 in amino acids: CASGREGGLNTEAFF. CDR3 coding DNA: TGTGCCAGCGGGCGTGAGGGGGGCTTGAACACTGAAGCTTTCTTT. The chain combines TRBV6-1 with TRBJ1-1, with D tentatively TRBD1 (6 bases). This CDR3 is 15 amino acids long. From germline, CDR1 is MNHNS and CDR2 SASEGT. Trimming removed 8 bases at V and 0 bases at J, with 16 bases between.

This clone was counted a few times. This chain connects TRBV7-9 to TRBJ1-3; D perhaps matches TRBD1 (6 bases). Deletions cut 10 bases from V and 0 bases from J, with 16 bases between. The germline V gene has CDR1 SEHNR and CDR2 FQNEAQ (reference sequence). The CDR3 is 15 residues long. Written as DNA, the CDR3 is TGTGCCACACGCTCGACAGGCCTCTCTGGAAACACCATATATTTT. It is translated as CATRSTGLSGNTIYF.

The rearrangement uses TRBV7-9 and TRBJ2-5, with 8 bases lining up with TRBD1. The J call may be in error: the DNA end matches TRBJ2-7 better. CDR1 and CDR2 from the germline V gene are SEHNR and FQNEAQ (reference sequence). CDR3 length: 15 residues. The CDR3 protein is CASSLVSGGIYEQYF. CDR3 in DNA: TGTGCCAGCAGCTTAGTTTCAGGGGGCATCTACGAGCAGTACTTC.

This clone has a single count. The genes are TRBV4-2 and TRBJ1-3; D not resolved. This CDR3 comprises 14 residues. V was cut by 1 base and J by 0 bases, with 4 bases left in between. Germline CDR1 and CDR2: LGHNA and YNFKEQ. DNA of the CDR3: TGTGCCAGCAGCCAAGTGGACTCTGGAAACACCATATATTTT. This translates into CASSQVDSGNTIYF.